This T cell receptor beta chain was found in a study of CD4 and CD8 cells across lung adenocarcinoma regions. The CDR3 extends over 16 amino acids. V shed 2 bases and J shed 13 bases, with 24 bases lying between them. Germline-derived CDR1 and CDR2 are MNHEY and SMNVEV (reference sequence). Donors had localized lung adenocarcinoma, a non-small cell lung cancer. TCRdb re-analysed the PCR reads in MiXCR, keeping a single row per CDR3 protein. The profile shows around 20,000 distinct CDR3 sequences, roughly 46% of them singletons. Sequenced material: CD4+ T cells from the margin of a lung tumor. This chain links TRBV27 with TRBJ2-4, with D maybe TRBD1 (5 bases). The TCR sequence derives from a male donor with lung adenocarcinoma. The CD4 and CD8 labels of this study may be unreliable. CDR3 in amino acids: CASSLMGLRAKNTQYF. The CDR3 bases are TGTGCCAGCAGTTTAATGGGGCTGCGAGCCAAAAACACGCAGTACTTC.